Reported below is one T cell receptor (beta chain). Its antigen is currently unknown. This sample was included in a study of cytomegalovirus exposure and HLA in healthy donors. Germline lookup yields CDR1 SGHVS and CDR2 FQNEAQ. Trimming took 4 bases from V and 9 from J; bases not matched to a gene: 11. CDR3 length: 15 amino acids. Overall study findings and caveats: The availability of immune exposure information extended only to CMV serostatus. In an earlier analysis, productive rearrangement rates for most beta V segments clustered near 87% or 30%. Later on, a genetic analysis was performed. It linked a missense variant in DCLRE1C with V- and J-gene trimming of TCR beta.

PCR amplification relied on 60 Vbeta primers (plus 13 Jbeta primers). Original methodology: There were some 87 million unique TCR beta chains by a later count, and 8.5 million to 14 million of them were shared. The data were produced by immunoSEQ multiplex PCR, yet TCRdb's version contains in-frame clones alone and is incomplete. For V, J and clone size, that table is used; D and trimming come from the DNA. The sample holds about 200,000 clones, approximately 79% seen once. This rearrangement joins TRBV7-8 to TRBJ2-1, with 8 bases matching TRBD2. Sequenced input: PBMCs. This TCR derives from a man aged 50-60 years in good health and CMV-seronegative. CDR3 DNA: TGTGCCAGCAGCTCCGGGACTAGGATCGGGAGTGAGCAGTTCTTC. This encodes CASSSGTRIGSEQFF.